This passage covers 16 T cell receptor beta chains from one sample sequenced in a study of cytomegalovirus exposure and HLA in healthy donors. 60 Vbeta and 13 Jbeta primers were used in PCR. Some clones are missing from TCRdb's copy, which holds only in-frame ones; the method was immunoSEQ multiplex PCR. The sample shows fewer than 200,000 clones, around 82% of them seen only once. The sample taken for sequencing was PBMCs. Receptors originate from a male donor in good health and CMV-seronegative.

The V call is TRBV11-3, the J call TRBJ2-5; 11 bases match TRBD1. The CDR3 is made up of 13 amino acids. In germline, CDR1 is SGHNT, CDR2 YENEEA. J was trimmed by 5 bases and V by 5 bases; bases with no gene match: 1. CDR3 sequence reads: CASSGDRGETQYF. Written as DNA, the CDR3 is TGTGCCAGCAGCGGGGACAGGGGGGAGACCCAGTACTTC.

V gene TRBV6-5 combines with J gene TRBJ1-6, with 7 bases aligning to TRBD1. Per germline, CDR1 MNHEY and CDR2 SVGAGI. The junction had 7 bases not matched to a gene; V was cut back by 4 bases and J by 7 bases. The CDR3 covers 15 residues. CDR3 loop: CASSSDRDRNSPLHF. DNA for the CDR3: TGTGCCAGCAGTTCCGACCGGGACAGAAATTCACCCCTCCACTTT.

The chain recombines TRBV5-1 with TRBJ2-5, with a possible D match to TRBD1 (5 bases). The ends were cut back, 4 bases at V and 1 base at J, with 11 bases in the middle. The length of the CDR3 is 14 residues. CDR1 and CDR2 from the germline V gene are SGHRS and YFSETQ. The CDR3 sequence: CASSVSQAQETQYF. As DNA, the CDR3 is TGCGCCAGCAGCGTATCACAGGCCCAAGAGACCCAGTACTTC.

In DNA, the CDR3 is TGTGCCAGCAGCCTGGACAGAGGGATCTACGAGCAGTACTTC. Its translation is CASSLDRGIYEQYF. The chain combines TRBV11-2 with TRBJ2-7, with D possibly TRBD1 on 6 matching bases. This CDR3 is 14 amino acids long. Germline V CDR1 and CDR2: SGHAT, FQNNGV. Trimming took off 5 bases at V and 3 bases at J, with 14 bases between the two ends.

CDR3 DNA: TGTGCCAGCAGCCAAGCCCACTACGAGCAGTACTTC. It is translated as CASSQAHYEQYF. V usage is TRBV14 and J usage is TRBJ2-7; D call uncertain. The CDR3 has 12 amino acids. The V and J ends lost 1 base and 3 bases respectively, with 4 bases between them. The V gene's germline CDR1 is SGHDN and CDR2 FVKESK. The full variable domain, its missing parts supplied by reference TRBV14 and TRBJ2-7, is EAGVTQFPSHSVIEKGQTVTLRCDPISGHDNLYWYRRVMGKEIKFLLHFVKESKQDESGMPNNRFLAERTGGTYSTLKVQPAELEDSGVYFCASSQAHYEQYFGPGTRLTVT.

J is TRBJ1-5 and V is TRBV6-6; 8 bases match TRBD1. Germline values: CDR1 MNHNY, CDR2 SVGAGI (reference sequence). The CDR3 is 16 residues long. J lost 6 bases, V lost 0 bases, and 7 bases had no gene match. CDR3 DNA sequence: TGTGCCAGCAGTTACTCTCTCTCGACAGGGGTTCAGCCCCAGCATTTT. This codes for CASSYSLSTGVQPQHF.

The rearrangement joins TRBV6-1 to TRBJ1-5; tentative D call: TRBD1 (6 bases). The V end was cut by 3 bases, the J end by 6 bases, with 21 bases between. The CDR3 has 17 residues. Germline CDR1 is MNHNS and CDR2 is SASEGT. CDR3 nucleotides: TGTGCCAGCAGTGACCGAAACTCCGGACAGTATACTCAGCCCCAGCATTTT. Translating gives CASSDRNSGQYTQPQHF.

This clone was detected a few times. The chain employs TRBV18 and TRBJ2-5, with D possibly being TRBD2 (6 bases). Trimming left V 2 bases short and J 3 bases short, with 7 bases between. Germline lookup yields CDR1 KGHSH and CDR2 LQKENI. CDR3 length equals 13 residues. The CDR3 nucleotides read TGTGCCAGCTCACCATGGGGGGAAGAGACCCAGTACTTC. Translation: CASSPWGEETQYF.

A single count supports this clone. The V and J genes are TRBV5-1 and TRBJ2-3; D is perhaps TRBD2 (6 bases). There are 20 residues in the CDR3. Germline CDR1 reads SGHRS; CDR2 reads YFSETQ. The V and J ends lost 1 base and 6 bases respectively, with 30 bases between them. As DNA, the CDR3 is TGCGCCAGCAGCTTGAGTGGGCGGGGTACAATCCCGTCGTCTGCGGATACGCAGTATTTT. Translated: CASSLSGRGTIPSSADTQYF.

CDR3 amino acids: CASSARAKETQYF. In DNA form, the CDR3 reads TGTGCCAGCAGTGCAAGAGCAAAAGAGACCCAGTACTTC. The chain is built from TRBV6-1 and TRBJ2-5, with unresolved D. Germline CDR1 and CDR2: MNHNS and SASEGT. The CDR3 runs to 13 residues. V was clipped by 4 bases and J by 3 bases, with 9 bases between them.

This clone was detected only a few times. The rearrangement uses TRBV10-3 and TRBJ1-3; no firm D call. This CDR3 spans 14 amino acids. Germline V gene sequence: CDR1 ENHRY, CDR2 SYGVKD. V gave up 0 bases and J gave up 3 bases, with 6 bases separating them. This CDR3 is CAISESTGGNTIYF. The CDR3 DNA reads TGTGCCATCAGTGAGTCAACTGGTGGAAACACCATATATTTT.

The chain carries TRBV28 and TRBJ1-1, with D possibly TRBD1 on 6 matching bases. V lost 4 bases, J lost 3 bases, and 15 bases lay in between. This CDR3 has 15 amino acids. In germline, CDR1 is MDHEN, CDR2 SYDVKM. DNA for the CDR3: TGTGCCAGCAGTTCCCCGGGGGGGGCGGACACTGAAGCTTTCTTT. It encodes CASSSPGGADTEAFF.

V usage is TRBV5-4 and J usage is TRBJ2-3; D is perhaps TRBD2 (5 bases). The CDR3 is 15 amino acids. Trimming pared 8 bases from V and 0 bases from J, leaving 16 bases between. Germline V gene lookup returns CDR1 SGHNT and CDR2 YYREEE (reference sequence). CDR3 amino acids: CASMRGGTSTDTQYF. CDR3 coding DNA: TGTGCCAGTATGCGCGGAGGAACTAGCACAGATACGCAGTATTTT.

V usage is TRBV28 and J usage is TRBJ1-4, with D tentatively TRBD1 (6 bases). V gave up 5 bases and J gave up 1 base, with 11 bases separating them. The CDR3 contains 15 residues. Germline V lookup: CDR1 MDHEN, CDR2 SYDVKM. The DNA of the CDR3 is TGTGCCAGCAGTCGCGGGGGGCTAACTAATGAAAAACTGTTTTTT. This encodes CASSRGGLTNEKLFF.

This clone has more than one count but fewer than ten. The J gene is TRBJ2-1, the V gene TRBV5-1; TRBD2 agrees at 13 bases. V dropped 2 bases and J dropped 5; count of bases not matched to a gene: 7. Germline values: CDR1 SGHRS, CDR2 YFSETQ. This CDR3 has 17 residues. For the CDR3, the DNA is TGCGCCAGCAGCTTTCGGACTAGCGGGAGTTACAACAATGAGCAGTTCTTC. This gives the protein CASSFRTSGSYNNEQFF.

This clone was counted once. The CDR3, as DNA: TGTGCCAGCAGTCCCCCTCGACAAATCTCTGGAAACACCATATATTTT. Translated: CASSPPRQISGNTIYF. The rearrangement uses TRBV28 and TRBJ1-3; D gene ambiguous. CDR1 MDHEN and CDR2 SYDVKM come from the germline V gene. This CDR3 spans 16 amino acids. V was pared by 5 bases and J by 0 bases, with 14 bases between. Combining the CDR3 with reference TRBV28 and TRBJ1-3 gives the whole variable domain DVKVTQSSRYLVKRTGEKVFLECVQDMDHENMFWYRQDPGLGLRLIYFSYDVKMKEKGDIPEGYSVSREKKERFSLILESASTNQTSMYLCASSPPRQISGNTIYFGEGSWLTVV.